This T cell receptor beta chain was retrieved from a study of shared clonotypes between healthy human individuals. CD45RO-negative CD8 cells positively selected for CCR7 made up the naive population, which excluded terminally differentiated effector memory CD45RA+ cells. Study outcomes and limitations: Generally, naive subsets (rather than memory subsets) showed larger estimated richness.

CDR1 is SGHRS, CDR2 YFSETQ, per germline. CDR3 size: 15 residues. Samples underwent the assay at deep level. Assay used: immunoSEQ multiplex PCR; TCRdb lists only in-frame clones, some missing. The data show about 2,200,000 clones, with 90% to 95% seen just once and around 1.7% held by the top ten. Note on this clone: What it binds is not known. One junction end does not reproduce the germline sequence, and a read error may be involved.

This sequence originates from a man aged 18 to 29 in good health. Some clones in this sample may be carry-over from other donors' samples. This chain links TRBV5-1 with TRBJ2-1; no firm D call. The sequencing sample was made of naive CD8+ T cells from PBMCs. For the CDR3, the DNA is TGCGCCAGCACCTTGGAATCCTACCTTTACAATGAGCAGTTCTTC. Its protein is CASTLESYLYNEQFF.